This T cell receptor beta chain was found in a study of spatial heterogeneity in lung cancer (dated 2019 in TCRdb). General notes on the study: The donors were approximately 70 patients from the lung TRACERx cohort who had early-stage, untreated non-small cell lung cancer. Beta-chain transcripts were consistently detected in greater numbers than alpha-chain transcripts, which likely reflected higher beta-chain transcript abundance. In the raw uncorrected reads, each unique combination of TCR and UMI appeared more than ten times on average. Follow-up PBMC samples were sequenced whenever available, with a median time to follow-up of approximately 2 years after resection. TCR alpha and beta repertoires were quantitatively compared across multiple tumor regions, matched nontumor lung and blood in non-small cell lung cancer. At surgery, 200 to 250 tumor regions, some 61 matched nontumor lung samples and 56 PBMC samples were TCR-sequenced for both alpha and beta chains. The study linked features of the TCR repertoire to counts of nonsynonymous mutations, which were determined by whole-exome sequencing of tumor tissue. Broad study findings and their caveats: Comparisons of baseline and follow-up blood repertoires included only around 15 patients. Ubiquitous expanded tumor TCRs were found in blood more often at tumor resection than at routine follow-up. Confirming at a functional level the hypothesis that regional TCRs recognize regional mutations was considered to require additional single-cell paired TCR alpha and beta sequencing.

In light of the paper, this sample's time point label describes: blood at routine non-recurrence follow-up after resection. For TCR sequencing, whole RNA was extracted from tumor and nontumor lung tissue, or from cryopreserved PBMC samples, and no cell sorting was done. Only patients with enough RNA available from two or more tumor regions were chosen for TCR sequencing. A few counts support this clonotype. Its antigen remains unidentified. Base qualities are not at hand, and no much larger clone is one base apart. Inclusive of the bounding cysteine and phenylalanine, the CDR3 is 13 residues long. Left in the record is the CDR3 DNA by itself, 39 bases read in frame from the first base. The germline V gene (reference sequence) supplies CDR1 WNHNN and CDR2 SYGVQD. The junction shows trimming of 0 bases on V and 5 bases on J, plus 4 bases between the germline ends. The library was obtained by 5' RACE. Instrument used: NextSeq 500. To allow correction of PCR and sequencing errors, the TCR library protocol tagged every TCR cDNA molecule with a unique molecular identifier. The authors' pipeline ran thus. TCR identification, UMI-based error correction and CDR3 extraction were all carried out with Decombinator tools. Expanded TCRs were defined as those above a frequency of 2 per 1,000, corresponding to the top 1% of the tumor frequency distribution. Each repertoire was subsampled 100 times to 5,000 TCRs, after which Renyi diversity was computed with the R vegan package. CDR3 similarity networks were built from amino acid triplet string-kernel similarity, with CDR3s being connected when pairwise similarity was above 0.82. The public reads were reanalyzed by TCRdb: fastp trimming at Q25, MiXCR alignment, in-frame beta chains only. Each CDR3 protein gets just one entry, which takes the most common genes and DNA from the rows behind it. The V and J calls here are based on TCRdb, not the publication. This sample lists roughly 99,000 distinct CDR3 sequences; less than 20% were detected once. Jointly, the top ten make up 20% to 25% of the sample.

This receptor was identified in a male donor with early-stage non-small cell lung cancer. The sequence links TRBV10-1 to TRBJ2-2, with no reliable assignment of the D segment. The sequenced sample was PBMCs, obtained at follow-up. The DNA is TGCGCCAGCAGTGAGTCCCGTACCGGGGAGCTGTTTTTT. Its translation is CASSESRTGELFF.